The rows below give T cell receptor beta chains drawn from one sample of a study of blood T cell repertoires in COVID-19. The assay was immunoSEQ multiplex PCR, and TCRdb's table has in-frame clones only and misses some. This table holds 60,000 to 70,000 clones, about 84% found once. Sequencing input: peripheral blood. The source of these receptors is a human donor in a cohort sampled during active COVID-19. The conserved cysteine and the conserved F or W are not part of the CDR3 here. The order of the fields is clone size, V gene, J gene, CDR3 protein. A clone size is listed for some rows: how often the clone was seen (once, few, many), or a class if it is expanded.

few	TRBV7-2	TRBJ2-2	ASSFIAGGPGELF
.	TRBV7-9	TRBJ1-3	ASSLRGSGNTIY
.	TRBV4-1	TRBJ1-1	ASSGGGEAF
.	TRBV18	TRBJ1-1	ASSPDRDTEAF
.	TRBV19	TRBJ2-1	ASRMGQGLYNEQF
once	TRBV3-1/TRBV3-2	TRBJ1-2	ASSPWATLHYGYT
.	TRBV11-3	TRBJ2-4	ASSPRDRGPIQY
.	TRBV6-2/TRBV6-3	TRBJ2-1	ASSLQGQSGSEQF
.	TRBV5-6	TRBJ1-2	ASSLDVGSTYT
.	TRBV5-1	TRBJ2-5	ASSFQLETQY
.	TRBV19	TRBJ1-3	ASSLSTGEGGNTIY
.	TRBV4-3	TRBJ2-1	ASSQGLAGGPESSYNEQF
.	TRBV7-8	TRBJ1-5	ASSLGGRGVFQPQH
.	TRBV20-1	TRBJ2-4	SASPGQKNIQY
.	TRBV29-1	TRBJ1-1	SVVRQGNTEAF
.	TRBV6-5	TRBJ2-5	ASSYSNQGARETQY
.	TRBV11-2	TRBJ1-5	ASSPGTGVGDINQPQH
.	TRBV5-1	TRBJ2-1	ASSGGGSYNEQF
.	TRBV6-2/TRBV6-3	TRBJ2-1	ASSYGGAQF
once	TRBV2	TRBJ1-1	ASSETTVNTEAF
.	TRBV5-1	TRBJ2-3	ASSLEVAGTDTQY
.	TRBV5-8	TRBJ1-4	ASSIGQLEVKEKLF
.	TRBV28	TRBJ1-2	ATSGRVANYGYT
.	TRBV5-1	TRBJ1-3	ASSPELSRGNTIY
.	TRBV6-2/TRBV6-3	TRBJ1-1	ASSYTYGQEVEAF
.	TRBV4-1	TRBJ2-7	ASSHGQSYEQY
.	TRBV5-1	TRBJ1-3	ASSGGSSGNTIY
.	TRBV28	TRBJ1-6	ATGGGLVDNSPLH
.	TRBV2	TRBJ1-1	ASSRQGAGVNTEAF
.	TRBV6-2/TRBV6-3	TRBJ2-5	ASSSPQTGVRGPDH
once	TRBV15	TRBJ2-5	ATSSYVVETQY
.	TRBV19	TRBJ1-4	ASSIQRDSREKLF